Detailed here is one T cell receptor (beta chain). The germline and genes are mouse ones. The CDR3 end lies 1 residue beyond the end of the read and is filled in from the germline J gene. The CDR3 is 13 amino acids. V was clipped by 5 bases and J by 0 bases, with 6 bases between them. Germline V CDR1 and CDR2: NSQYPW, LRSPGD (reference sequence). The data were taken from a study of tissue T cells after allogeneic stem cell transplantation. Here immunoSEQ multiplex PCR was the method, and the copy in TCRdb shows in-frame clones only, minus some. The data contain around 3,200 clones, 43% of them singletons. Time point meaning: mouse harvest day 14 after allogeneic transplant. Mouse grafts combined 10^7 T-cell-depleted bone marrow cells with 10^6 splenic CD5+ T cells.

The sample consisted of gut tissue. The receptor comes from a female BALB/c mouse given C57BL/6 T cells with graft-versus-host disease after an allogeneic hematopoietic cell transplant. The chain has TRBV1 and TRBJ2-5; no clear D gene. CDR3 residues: CTCSQFNQDTQYF. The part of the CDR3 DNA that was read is TGCACCTGCAGTCAGTTTAACCAAGACACCCAGTAC.